These 5 T cell receptor beta chains share one sample of origin, sequenced in a study of blood T cell repertoires in COVID-19. Repertoires were generated with immunoSEQ multiplex PCR, while TCRdb's copy carries only in-frame clones and drops some. The table records about 69,000 clones, about nine tenths of them present only once. Sequencing used peripheral blood. The receptor set was obtained from a man aged 25 to 40 with acute or convalescent COVID-19.

Only one count was recorded for this clone. V usage is TRBV5-1 and J usage is TRBJ1-2; 9 bases align to TRBD1. Germline trimming cut 0 bases from V and 0 bases from J; bases unmatched to any gene: 3. Germline V lookup: CDR1 SGHRS, CDR2 YFSETQ. CDR3 length: 16 residues. DNA for the CDR3: TGCGCCAGCAGCTTGGGAGGACAGGGGACTAACTATGGCTACACCTTC. Residues: CASSLGGQGTNYGYTF.

This chain uses TRBV15 with TRBJ2-3; 9 positions match TRBD2. This CDR3 spans 16 amino acids. CDR1 is LNHNV and CDR2 is YYDKDF in the germline V gene (reference sequence). Trimming removed 0 bases from V and 0 bases from J; junction bases left unmatched: 1. Here the CDR3 reads CATSRELAGSTDTQYF. As DNA, the CDR3 is TGTGCCACCAGCAGAGAGCTAGCGGGGAGCACAGATACGCAGTATTTT.

The chain joins TRBV13 to TRBJ1-1, with unresolved D. The CDR3 length is 16 residues. The V and J ends lost 0 bases and 1 base respectively, with 12 bases between them. CDR1 PRHDT and CDR2 FYEKMQ come from the germline V gene (reference sequence). This CDR3 reads CASSLGNGRANTEAFF. DNA of the CDR3: TGTGCCAGCAGCTTAGGCAATGGGCGGGCGAACACTGAAGCTTTCTTT. The full variable domain, in which reference TRBV13 and TRBJ1-1 provide the parts outside the CDR3, is AAGVIQSPRHLIKEKRETATLKCYPIPRHDTVYWYQQGPGQDPQFLISFYEKMQSDKGSIPDRFSAQQFSDYHSELNMSSLELGDSALYFCASSLGNGRANTEAFFGQGTRLTVV.

The J gene is TRBJ1-1, the V gene TRBV2; TRBD1 is a possible D gene (5 bases). The CDR3 is 12 residues long. Germline V lookup: CDR1 SNHLY, CDR2 FYNNEI. Trimming left V 7 bases short and J 6 bases short, with 12 bases between. The CDR3 sequence is CASTSQGPEAFF. The CDR3 nucleotides read TGTGCCAGCACGTCGCAGGGCCCTGAAGCTTTCTTT.

This chain links TRBV11-2 with TRBJ2-1; 7 nucleotides align to TRBD1. The CDR3 spans 15 residues. The V gene's germline CDR1 is SGHAT and CDR2 FQNNGV. Germline trimming cut 5 bases from V and 5 bases from J; bases unmatched to any gene: 9. The CDR3 DNA follows: TGTGCCAGCAGCGACTACAGGGGACCAAACAATGAGCAGTTCTTC. It is translated as CASSDYRGPNNEQFF.